The rows below give T cell receptor beta chains drawn from one sample of a study of blood T cell repertoires in COVID-19. Profiling relied on immunoSEQ multiplex PCR, and the TCRdb table lists in-frame clones only, not all of them. This table has 200,000 to 250,000 clones, approximately 82% appearing once. Sequencing was carried out using peripheral blood. Receptors originate from a woman between 40 and 50 years old with acute or convalescent COVID-19. The CDR3 runs from the conserved cysteine through the conserved F or W. Each record gives: clone size, J gene, D gene, V gene, CDR3 DNA, CDR3 protein. D genes are given only for firm matches. Clone size, where shown, is once, few, many, or a class for clones that have expanded.

.	TRBJ1-2	TRBD1	TRBV19	TGTGCCAGTTCGTGGAGCGGGACAGGGGTTGATGGCTACACCTTC	CASSWSGTGVDGYTF
few	TRBJ1-2	.	TRBV2	TGTGCCAGCAGACACTATGTCTATGGCTACACCTTC	CASRHYVYGYTF
.	TRBJ1-2	.	TRBV12-3/TRBV12-4	TGTGCCAGCAGTTTAGTCCCGAACTATGGCTACACCTTC	CASSLVPNYGYTF
.	TRBJ2-2	.	TRBV5-1	TGCGCCAGCAGCCGAGAAGTCGCCGGGGAGCTGTTTTTT	CASSREVAGELFF
.	TRBJ2-6	TRBD1	TRBV9	TGTGCCAGCAGCGTAGAGACAGGGCCTGGGGCCAACGTCCTGACTTTC	CASSVETGPGANVLTF
.	TRBJ1-2	.	TRBV10-1	TGCGCCAGCAGTGAGGGCCGTTACGATGGCTACACCTTC	CASSEGRYDGYTF
few	TRBJ1-1	.	TRBV7-8	TGTGCCAGCAGCCGACGACAGGCCGGTGAAGCTTTCTTT	CASSRRQAGEAFF
.	TRBJ2-7	TRBD2	TRBV4-1	TGCGCCAGCAGCCAAGATTCCCTTGCGGGGGAATTCGCCTACGAGCAGTACTTC	CASSQDSLAGEFAYEQYF
once	TRBJ1-5	TRBD1	TRBV29-1	TGCAGCGTGGGGACAGGAGGGAATCAGCCCCAGCATTTT	CSVGTGGNQPQHF
.	TRBJ2-5	TRBD1	TRBV28	TGTGCCAGCAGTCGAGGGGACAGGGGGCAGGAGACCCAGTACTTC	CASSRGDRGQETQYF
.	TRBJ1-4	TRBD1	TRBV6-5	TGTGCCAGCAGCCTGGGACAGGGTGTTGAAAAACTGTTTTTT	CASSLGQGVEKLFF
.	TRBJ2-7	.	TRBV14	TGTGCCAGCAGCCCCTACGCAGGAGGATCGTCCTACGAGCAGTACTTC	CASSPYAGGSSYEQYF
.	TRBJ1-2	.	TRBV19	TGTGCCAGTAGTATGGAGGGGAGCTATGGCTACACCTTC	CASSMEGSYGYTF
.	TRBJ2-1	TRBD2	TRBV30	TGTGCCCGACCTTTGTGGCTAGCGGGGGGGCCTTATGAGCAGTTCTTC	CARPLWLAGGPYEQFF
.	TRBJ2-7	TRBD1	TRBV11-1	TGTGCCAGCAGCGGCGAAAGACAGGGGAGCACCTACGAGCAGTACTTC	CASSGERQGSTYEQYF
.	TRBJ1-1	.	TRBV19	TGTGCCAGTACCACCACAAGGAACACTGAAGCTTTCTTT	CASTTTRNTEAFF
.	TRBJ2-3	.	TRBV19	TGTGCCAGTAGTATGGGCAGGGTAGTGGCAGATACGCAGTATTTT	CASSMGRVVADTQYF
.	TRBJ1-6	.	TRBV18	TGTGCCAGCTCACCAGGGCAGATAAATTCACCCCTCCACTTT	CASSPGQINSPLHF
.	TRBJ2-5	TRBD1	TRBV7-2	TGTGCCAGCAGATCTACCGGGACAGGGGGCTCAGAGACCCAGTACTTC	CASRSTGTGGSETQYF
.	TRBJ2-1	TRBD1	TRBV4-1	TGCGCCAGCAGCCGGGGGACAGGGTTCAATGAGCAGTTCTTC	CASSRGTGFNEQFF
.	TRBJ1-5	.	TRBV19	TGTGCCAGTAGTCCCGCTTCAGGACAGCCCCAGCATTTT	CASSPASGQPQHF
.	TRBJ2-7	.	TRBV27	TGTGCCAGCAGCCATTTAACGGCCCCGACGGGGAACGAGCAGTACTTC	CASSHLTAPTGNEQYF
.	TRBJ1-1	TRBD1	TRBV5-5	TGTGCCAGCAGCTTGGAGGGGGCCTACACTGAAGCTTTCTTT	CASSLEGAYTEAFF
.	TRBJ1-5	.	TRBV4-1	TGCGCCAGCAGCCAAGAGGGTCGGCCAGGGGTTCAGCCCCAGCATTTT	CASSQEGRPGVQPQHF
.	TRBJ1-2	TRBD1	TRBV9	TGTGCCAGCAGCAGACCCGGACAGGGGGCGGGTGGCTACACCTTC	CASSRPGQGAGGYTF
.	TRBJ1-4	TRBD1	TRBV6-5	TGTGCCAGCAGTTATTCTTCCGGGACAGGGTATGAAAAACTGTTTTTT	CASSYSSGTGYEKLFF
.	TRBJ2-1	.	TRBV5-6	TGTGCCAGCAGCACACGACAGGTTTACAATGAGCAGTTCTTC	CASSTRQVYNEQFF
few	TRBJ2-2	TRBD2	TRBV6-5	TGTGCCAGCAGCCAAACCACCGCGGGGGAGGGAGAGCTGTTTTTT	CASSQTTAGEGELFF
.	TRBJ2-7	TRBD1	TRBV6-2/TRBV6-3	TGTGCCAGCAGCACCCCCGGGACAGGGCCCGAGCAGTACTTC	CASSTPGTGPEQYF
.	TRBJ1-1	.	TRBV7-2	TGTGCCAGCAGCTTGGAACGGCGGAGGGGCACTGAAGCTTTCTTT	CASSLERRRGTEAFF
.	TRBJ2-3	TRBD1	TRBV14	TGTGCCAGCAGCCAAGACCGGACAGGGGGCTTAGATACGCAGTATTTT	CASSQDRTGGLDTQYF
.	TRBJ2-5	.	TRBV27	TGTGCCAGCAGTTACGGAGGGGGGGAGCAAGAGACCCAGTACTTC	CASSYGGGEQETQYF
.	TRBJ2-5	.	TRBV6-1	TGTGCCAGCAGTGAGGGAGTCATGAATTTCCGGGAGACCCAGTACTTC	CASSEGVMNFRETQYF
.	TRBJ1-1	TRBD1	TRBV30	TGTGCCTGGAGAGAACGGACAGGGGTTTTTGGCACTGAAGCTTTCTTT	CAWRERTGVFGTEAFF
.	TRBJ2-7	.	TRBV27	TGTGCCAGCACTAGCAGCTCCTACGAGCAGTACTTC	CASTSSSYEQYF
.	TRBJ1-2	.	TRBV6-1	TGTGCCAGCAGTGAAAGTACAGTATATGGCTACACCTTC	CASSESTVYGYTF
.	TRBJ2-7	.	TRBV6-5	TGTGCCAGCAGTCCTTCCGATGAGGCAGGGAAGCAGTACTTC	CASSPSDEAGKQYF
once	TRBJ1-4	.	TRBV5-5	TGTGCCAGCAGCTTCGGGACACATAATGAAAAACTGTTTTTT	CASSFGTHNEKLFF
.	TRBJ2-3	TRBD2	TRBV7-7	TGTGCCAGCAGCTTAGTGCCGGGACTAGCAGGAGATACGCAGTATTTT	CASSLVPGLAGDTQYF
.	TRBJ1-1	.	TRBV12-3/TRBV12-4	TGTGCCAGCAGTCCAGGGGCTGGCACTGAAGCTTTCTTT	CASSPGAGTEAFF
.	TRBJ2-6	TRBD2	TRBV30	TGTGCCTGGAGTACGGGGGGTTCTGGGGCCAACGTCCTGACTTTC	CAWSTGGSGANVLTF
.	TRBJ2-1	TRBD1	TRBV29-1	TGCAGCGCCTCCGGGACAGGGGCAAACAATGAGCAGTTCTTC	CSASGTGANNEQFF
.	TRBJ2-4	.	TRBV4-1	TGCGCCAGCAGCCAAGGAACAGGTTTAGCCAAAAACATTCAGTACTTC	CASSQGTGLAKNIQYF
.	TRBJ1-5	.	TRBV30	TGTGCCTGGAGTGTAGGAGGGAGATATAGCAATCAGCCCCAGCATTTT	CAWSVGGRYSNQPQHF
once	TRBJ2-1	.	TRBV7-2	TGTGCCAGCAGCTTCGGAGGGCTCTCCTACAATGAGCAGTTCTTC	CASSFGGLSYNEQFF
.	TRBJ1-3	.	TRBV19	TGTGCCAGTAGGACAATTGGGACACTCTCTGGAAACACCATATATTTT	CASRTIGTLSGNTIYF
.	TRBJ1-1	TRBD1	TRBV6-5	TGTGCCAGCAGTCGGGACAGGAGAACTGAAGCTTTCTTT	CASSRDRRTEAFF
.	TRBJ1-1	TRBD1	TRBV29-1	TGCAGCGTTAGCATCGACAGGGTAGGAACTGAAGCTTTCTTT	CSVSIDRVGTEAFF
.	TRBJ2-2	.	TRBV7-3	TGTGCCAGCAGCTTTCGGGACGGGGAGCTGTTTTTT	CASSFRDGELFF
few	TRBJ2-1	TRBD2	TRBV4-3	TGCGCCAGCAGCCAACTCCCTCTAGCGGATGAGCAGTTCTTC	CASSQLPLADEQFF